The T cell receptor (beta chain) described here comes from a study of blood T cells in healthy people across ages. The study, taken as a whole, reports: Both naive CD4+ cell counts and diversity were greater in long-lived donors than in aged donors.

Combining a sample-barcoded 5' primer with a J-beta primer mix, a second PCR ran for roughly 7 to 11 cycles. Every cDNA was tagged by a template-switch adaptor with 12 random nucleotides. TCRdb re-analysed the 5' RACE reads in MiXCR, keeping a single row per CDR3 protein. The sample holds about 670,000 distinct CDR3 sequences, 40% to 65% seen once. A remark on this clonotype: Its antigen is as yet unknown.

The sequence derives from a woman at least 80 years old in good health. Sequenced sample: blood.

This CDR3 reads CASNPRDRGQETQYF. The CDR3 DNA reads as TGTGCCAGCAACCCCCGGGACAGGGGCCAAGAGACCCAGTACTTC. The chain combines TRBV12-3 or TRBV12-4 with TRBJ2-5; 10 positions match TRBD1. With V trimmed by 7 bases and J by 1 base, 6 bases remained unmatched. The CDR3 has 15 amino acids.